What follows is one T cell receptor (beta chain) and its context. The V end was cut by 0 bases, the J end by 4 bases, with 11 bases between. Germline values: CDR1 MGHRA, CDR2 YSYEKL. The CDR3 has 15 amino acids. This sample is drawn from a study of shared clonotypes between healthy human individuals. Repertoires were generated with immunoSEQ multiplex PCR, while TCRdb's copy carries only in-frame clones and drops some. The sample consists of under 600,000 clones, 98% of them appearing once. Naive CD8 populations comprised CD45RO-negative cells positively selected for CCR7, excluding terminally differentiated effector memory CD45RA+ cells.

Sequencing used naive CD8+ T cells sorted from blood. The receptor's source is a man between 25 and 39 years old in good health. The genes are TRBV4-1 and TRBJ2-3, with a possible D match to TRBD1 (6 bases). CDR3 sequence reads: CASSQDSKGADTQYF. The CDR3, as DNA: TGCGCCAGCAGCCAAGATTCAAAGGGGGCAGATACGCAGTATTTT.